This TCR beta chain emerged from a study of blood T cell repertoires in COVID-19. Across the whole study: The origin of the acute and convalescent COVID-19 samples was the United States, Italy and Spain. Sample material is recorded as cDNA or gDNA derived from T cells, B-cell-depleted T cells, or PBMCs.

Looked up from germline, CDR1 is SGDLS and CDR2 is YYNGEE. The CDR3 loop spans 15 amino acids. The junction had 6 bases not matched to a gene; V was cut back by 1 base and J by 2 bases. Authors' methods: Reference gene primers were amplified, and this amplification served to estimate nucleated cell counts. Libraries were prepared by immunoSEQ multiplex PCR; TCRdb keeps only in-frame clonotypes and omits some of them. The V and J calls and clone size were taken over from that table, and D and trimming were inferred from the DNA. The data show about 76,000 clones, with approximately 83% seen just once and about 12% held by the top ten.

This clonotype was sampled from a human donor in a cohort sampled during active COVID-19. Sequenced sample: peripheral blood. The genes are TRBV9 and TRBJ2-7; 7 nucleotides line up with TRBD1. CDR3: CASSVSTGSPYEQYF. In DNA form, the CDR3 reads TGTGCCAGCAGCGTATCGACAGGGAGCCCCTACGAGCAGTACTTC.